The clone carrying this T cell receptor beta chain was detected once. Its antigen remains unidentified. None of the donors, who were healthy HIV-negative adults, had recently had acute infections or vaccinations. In the study's own analysis: ImmunoSEQ gave junction-only sequences without quality scores, so filtering differed. Clones were sequenced by immunoSEQ multiplex PCR, and TCRdb holds only the in-frame ones, with some missing. That table gives V, J and clone size, and the DNA gave D and trimming. This repertoire shows millions of clones, around nine tenths found once; its top ten account for roughly 0.14%. Germline CDR1 SGDLS, CDR2 YYNGEE. The CDR3 covers 16 residues. V was pared by 0 bases and J by 4 bases, with 9 bases of the junction left unmatched. These data belong to a study of shared clonotypes between healthy human individuals. Study at large: Donor ages ranged 18 to 49 years: a couple of women, a few men. Whole-study results and caveats: It was anticipated that sequencing depth would influence how many clonotypes donors shared.

This clonotype was sampled from a man aged 18 to 30 in good health. The chain combines TRBV9 with TRBJ2-7, with TRBD2 matching 8 bases. The sequenced sample consisted of naive CD4+ T cells sorted from blood. Noted subset: CD45RA+ positively selected. The CDR3 DNA sequence: TGTGCCAGCAGCGTAGGACCGGGAGGGGGGTTGTACGAGCAGTACTTC. Translating it yields CASSVGPGGGLYEQYF.